This T cell receptor beta chain was captured by sequencing in a study of T cell repertoires in cytomegalovirus infection. Study-level background: HLA-B-restricted CMV epitopes that are well studied were used alongside recently identified HLA-C-restricted ones. Public signatures in TCR beta pointed to CMV infection and matching HLA type. Whole-study findings and limits: CMV-specific TCR beta clonotypes restricted by HLA-C dominated the ex vivo response. Summed public TCR beta family frequency identified CMV carriers bearing the relevant HLA.

This clonotype came up a few times. The antigen remains undetermined. TCRdb recomputed calls from the reads with MiXCR, one row per CDR3 protein. The table includes 650,000 to 900,000 distinct CDR3 sequences, about 29% detected once. This TCR came from a human donor in good health (CMV status not recorded). Some clones in this sample may be carry-over from other donors' samples. Sequenced here: cultured CD8+ T cells from PBMCs, sampled from culture after CMV antigen stimulation.

The CDR3 sequence is CASSLGRPWDEQFF. The CDR3 bases are TGTGCCAGCAGCTTGGGGAGGCCATGGGATGAGCAGTTCTTC. The V gene is TRBV5-6, the J gene TRBJ2-1; D possibly corresponds to TRBD2 (5 bases). CDR1 and CDR2 (germline): SGHDT, YYEEEE. The CDR3 has 14 amino acids. Trimming cost V 0 bases and J 8 bases, with 12 bases left between them.